The source of this T cell receptor (beta chain) is a study of monozygotic twins with inflammatory bowel disease. As regards this clonotype: Its antigen remains unidentified.

A 6-nucleotide sample barcode was carried by the UMIs, which template switching added. TCRdb reprocessed the 5' RACE reads and keeps a single row for each CDR3 protein, giving no DNA. This sample's table has around 230,000 distinct CDR3 sequences. Germline lookup yields CDR1 MNHNS and CDR2 SASEGT. The CDR3 is 13 residues long. Whole-study findings and limits: Twin concordance left repertoire similarity unchanged, with limited power a possible explanation for this lack of difference. Patients with IBD had less TCRbeta diversity (inverse Simpson) than their healthy co-twins.

The chain employs TRBV6-1 and TRBJ2-1; TCRdb selects TRBD1, and the lack of DNA leaves this call unchecked. This sequence was found in a human donor with ulcerative colitis or Crohn's disease, or a healthy co-twin of an affected twin (not recorded which). Sequencing was done on a sample of blood. The CDR3 spells CASSPTGDNEQFF.